The clone carrying this T cell receptor beta chain was detected only a few times. As yet, its antigen is unknown. The entry originates in a study of cytomegalovirus exposure and HLA in healthy donors. On the study more broadly: Across a few hundred genotyped donors, 65% to 90% landed in the Caucasian-associated ancestry cluster.

The PCR contained 60 Vbeta and 13 Jbeta primers. The protocol was immunoSEQ multiplex PCR, while the TCRdb copy is restricted to in-frame clones and leaves out a portion. Of more than 140,000 clones detected, 60% to 80% appear once; the ten largest clones hold about 0.64%. CDR3 length equals 16 residues. V was clipped by 2 bases and J by 4 bases; unmatched bases: 6. Per germline, CDR1 SGHDT and CDR2 YYEEEE. Study observations and caveats: Later analysis identified a missense DCLRE1C variant that was linked to TCR beta V- and J-gene trimming. The study assumed roughly uniform donor sequencing depth for presence/absence analyses. Some public TCRs appeared in many individuals, while most sequences were rare.

This TCR was recovered from a male donor in good health and CMV-seronegative. V gene TRBV5-6 combines with J gene TRBJ2-2, with 9 positions matching TRBD1. Sequencing input: PBMCs. CDR3 amino acids: CASSLQGAPRTGELFF. CDR3 coding DNA: TGTGCCAGCAGCTTACAGGGGGCGCCCCGCACCGGGGAGCTGTTTTTT.